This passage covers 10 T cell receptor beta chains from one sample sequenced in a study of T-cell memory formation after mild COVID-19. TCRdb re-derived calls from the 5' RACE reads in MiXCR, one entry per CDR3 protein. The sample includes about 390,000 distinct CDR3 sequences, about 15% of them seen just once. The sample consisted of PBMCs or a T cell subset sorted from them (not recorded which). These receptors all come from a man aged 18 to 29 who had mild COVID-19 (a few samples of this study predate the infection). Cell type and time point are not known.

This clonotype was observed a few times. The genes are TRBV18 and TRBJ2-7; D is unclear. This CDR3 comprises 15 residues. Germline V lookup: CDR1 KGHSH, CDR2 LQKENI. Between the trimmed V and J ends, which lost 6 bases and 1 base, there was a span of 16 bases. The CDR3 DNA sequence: TGTGCCAGCTCTCCGAGGCGGTCTGGGTCCTACGAGCAGTACTTC. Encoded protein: CASSPRRSGSYEQYF.

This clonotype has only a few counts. The CDR3 spells CASSDGTDTQYF. The CDR3 region has the DNA TGTGCCAGCAGCGACGGCACAGATACGCAGTATTTT. The V and J genes are TRBV5-4 and TRBJ2-3, with D unresolved. Germline CDR1 reads SGHNT; CDR2 reads YYREEE (reference sequence). V gave up 4 bases and J gave up 1 base, with 4 bases separating them. The CDR3 length is 12 residues.

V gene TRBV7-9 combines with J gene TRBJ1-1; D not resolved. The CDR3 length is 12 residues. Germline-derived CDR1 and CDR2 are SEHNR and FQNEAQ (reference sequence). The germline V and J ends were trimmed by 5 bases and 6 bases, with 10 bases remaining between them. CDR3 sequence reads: CASSPRTSEAFF. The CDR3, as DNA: TGTGCCAGCAGCCCCAGGACGTCTGAAGCTTTCTTT.

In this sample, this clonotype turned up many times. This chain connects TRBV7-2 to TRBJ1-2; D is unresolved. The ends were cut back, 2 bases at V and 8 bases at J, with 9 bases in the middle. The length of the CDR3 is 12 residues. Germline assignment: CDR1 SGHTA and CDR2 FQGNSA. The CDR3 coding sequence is TGTGCCAGCAGCTTACTTCCTTGGGGCTACACCTTC. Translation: CASSLLPWGYTF.

This CDR3 reads CASSYPPSGGEAFF. For the CDR3, the DNA is TGTGCCAGCAGTTACCCCCCGTCAGGGGGCGAAGCTTTCTTT. The V gene is TRBV6-2 or TRBV6-3, the J gene TRBJ1-1, with 8 bases fitting TRBD1. Germline V CDR1 and CDR2: MNHEY, SVGEGT. The CDR3 extends over 14 amino acids. V lost 2 bases and J lost 8; bases outside the gene matches: 7.

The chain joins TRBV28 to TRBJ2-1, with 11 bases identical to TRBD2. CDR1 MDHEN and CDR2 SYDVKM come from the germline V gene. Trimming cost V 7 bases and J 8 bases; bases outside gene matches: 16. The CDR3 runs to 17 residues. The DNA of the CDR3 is TGTGCCAGCACCCCGACTAGCGGGGAGCTCTCGAGGGATGAGCAGTTCTTC. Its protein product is CASTPTSGELSRDEQFF. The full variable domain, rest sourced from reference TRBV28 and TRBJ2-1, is DVKVTQSSRYLVKRTGEKVFLECVQDMDHENMFWYRQDPGLGLRLIYFSYDVKMKEKGDIPEGYSVSREKKERFSLILESASTNQTSMYLCASTPTSGELSRDEQFFGPGTRLTVL.

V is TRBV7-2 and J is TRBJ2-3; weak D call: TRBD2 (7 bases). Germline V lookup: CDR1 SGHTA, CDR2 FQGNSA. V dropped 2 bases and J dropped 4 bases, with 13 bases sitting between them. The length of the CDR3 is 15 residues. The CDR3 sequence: CASSLNGGPSDTQYF. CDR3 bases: TGTGCCAGCAGCTTAAACGGGGGGCCCTCAGATACGCAGTATTTT.

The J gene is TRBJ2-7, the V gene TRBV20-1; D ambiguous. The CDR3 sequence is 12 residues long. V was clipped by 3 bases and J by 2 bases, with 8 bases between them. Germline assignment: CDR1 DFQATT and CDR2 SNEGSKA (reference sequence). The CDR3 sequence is CSASGETYEQYV. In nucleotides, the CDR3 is TGCAGTGCTAGTGGGGAAACCTACGAGCAGTACGTC.

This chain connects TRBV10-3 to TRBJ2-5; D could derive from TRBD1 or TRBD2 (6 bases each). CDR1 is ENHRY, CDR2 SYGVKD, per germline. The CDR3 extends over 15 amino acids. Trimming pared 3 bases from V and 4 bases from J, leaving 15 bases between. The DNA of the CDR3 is TGTGCCATCAGTGAATTAAGAGGGGGAGGAGAGACCCAGTACTTC. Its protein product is CAISELRGGGETQYF.

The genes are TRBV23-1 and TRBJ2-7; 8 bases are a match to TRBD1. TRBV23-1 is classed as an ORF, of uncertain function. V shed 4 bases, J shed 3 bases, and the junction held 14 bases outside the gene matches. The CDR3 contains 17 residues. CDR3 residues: CASSRHLEGQVIYEQYV. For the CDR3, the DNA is TGCGCCAGCAGTCGTCACCTGGAGGGACAGGTTATCTACGAGCAGTACGTC.